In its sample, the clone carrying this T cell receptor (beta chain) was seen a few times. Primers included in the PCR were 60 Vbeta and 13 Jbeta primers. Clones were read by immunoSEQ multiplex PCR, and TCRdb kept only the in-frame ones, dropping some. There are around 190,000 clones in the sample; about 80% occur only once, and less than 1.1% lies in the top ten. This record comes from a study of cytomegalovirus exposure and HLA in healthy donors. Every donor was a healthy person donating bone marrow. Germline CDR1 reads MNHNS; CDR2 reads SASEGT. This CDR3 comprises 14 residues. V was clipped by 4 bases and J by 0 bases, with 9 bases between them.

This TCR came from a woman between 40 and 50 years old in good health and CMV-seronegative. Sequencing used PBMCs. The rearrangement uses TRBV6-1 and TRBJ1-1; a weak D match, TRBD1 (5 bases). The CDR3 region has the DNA TGTGCCAGCAGTGTAGGGGCCGTGAACACTGAAGCTTTCTTT. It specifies CASSVGAVNTEAFF.